This TCR beta chain is drawn from a study of CD8 T cells in ankylosing spondylitis. Study-level points and caveats: It appeared that ankylosing spondylitis blood was characterized by a TCR beta motif of eight highly homologous variants. Prior literature has documented some motif variants in synovial fluid and blood from reactive arthritis. Disease-linked clones were found to be CD8+ and relatively rare in peripheral blood.

Concerning this clonotype: Its antigen is not known.

For TCR beta, libraries came from quantitative 5'-RACE with molecular barcodes. MiXCR, applied by TCRdb to the 5' RACE reads, yields one record per CDR3 protein. The sample carries some 130,000 distinct CDR3 sequences, 7.3% recorded once. The receptor was derived from a female donor with ankylosing spondylitis or in good health (not recorded which). Sequenced sample: blood, either unsorted or a sorted T cell fraction (not recorded which).

This CDR3 reads CASSPSDSAYEQYF. The CDR3, as DNA: TGTGCCAGCAGCCCATCCGACAGTGCCTACGAGCAGTACTTC. The J gene is TRBJ2-7, the V gene TRBV7-9; D may be TRBD1 (5 bases). The CDR3 has 14 residues. V gave up 5 bases and J gave up 2 bases, with 13 bases separating them. CDR1 SEHNR and CDR2 FQNEAQ come from the germline V gene (reference sequence).